The rows below give T cell receptor beta chains drawn from one sample of a study of cytomegalovirus exposure and HLA in healthy donors. Assay used: immunoSEQ multiplex PCR; TCRdb lists only in-frame clones, some missing. The sample yields around 170,000 clones, approximately 84% seen once. Sequenced: PBMCs. The receptors derive from a woman aged 40-49 years in good health and CMV-seropositive. The CDR3 runs from the conserved cysteine through the conserved F or W. D genes are given only for firm matches. For some rows the clone size is stated as once, few or many, or as a class when expanded; others skip it.

d_gene	abundance	v_gene	j_gene	CDR3nt	CDR3aa
-	few	TRBV7-9	TRBJ1-3	TGTGCCAGCAGCTTAGGAGGGTGGTGGAGCTCTGGAAACACCATATATTTT	CASSLGGWWSSGNTIYF
-	-	TRBV5-5	TRBJ1-2	TGTGCCAGCAGCCCAGCCACCACAGGGACCCATGGCTACACCTTC	CASSPATTGTHGYTF
TRBD1	-	TRBV11-2	TRBJ1-4	TGTGCCAGCAGCCATTTTTTTGGGACAGATAATGAAAAACTGTTTTTT	CASSHFFGTDNEKLFF
-	-	TRBV19	TRBJ1-4	TGTGCCAGTAGTAAGACAGAACTTAATGAAAAACTGTTTTTT	CASSKTELNEKLFF
-	-	TRBV7-9	TRBJ1-2	TGTGCCAGCAGCCCCGCAGCTAACTATGGCTACACCTTC	CASSPAANYGYTF
-	few	TRBV6-5	TRBJ1-1	TGTGCCAGCAGTCTGTCCGGTGGCGGCACTGAAGCTTTCTTT	CASSLSGGGTEAFF
TRBD2	-	TRBV9	TRBJ2-3	TGTGCCAGCAGCGTAGGAGATGGGCGGGGGGTGGTAGATACGCAGTATTTT	CASSVGDGRGVVDTQYF
-	-	TRBV4-3	TRBJ1-1	TGCGCCAGCAGCCAAGACTGGGGCCGGAACACTGAAGCTTTCTTT	CASSQDWGRNTEAFF
TRBD2	once	TRBV30	TRBJ2-5	TGTGCCTGGAGTGTTACCAGCGGGGCGCAAGAGACCCAGTACTTC	CAWSVTSGAQETQYF
-	-	TRBV12-5	TRBJ1-5	TGTGCTAGTGGTCTAGGACTGAATCAGCCCCAGCATTTT	CASGLGLNQPQHF
-	-	TRBV6-1	TRBJ1-5	TGTGCCAGCAGTGAAGGGGGGGGCCTAGGCAATCAGCCCCAGCATTTT	CASSEGGGLGNQPQHF
-	-	TRBV28	TRBJ1-5	TGTGCCAGCAGTTCCTCCAGACAGCCTAGCAATCAGCCCCAGCATTTT	CASSSSRQPSNQPQHF
-	-	TRBV5-4	TRBJ2-7	TGTGCCAGCAGCTCCGCGTCCTCCAGGAACGAGCAGTACTTC	CASSSASSRNEQYF
-	-	TRBV28	TRBJ1-6	TGTGCCAGCAGACAATCAGGGGCAAGAGGATCACCCCTCCACTTT	CASRQSGARGSPLHF
-	-	TRBV19	TRBJ1-2	TGTGCCAGTAGCCCTCCCTCCGGGAGCCGGGGAGTCTATGGCTACACCTTC	CASSPPSGSRGVYGYTF
-	-	TRBV19	TRBJ1-2	TGTGCCAGTAGTATGGAGGGCCCGGGGGGCTACACCTTC	CASSMEGPGGYTF
TRBD1	-	TRBV18	TRBJ1-2	TGTGCCAGCTCACCGGACAGGGCAAACTATGGCTACACCTTC	CASSPDRANYGYTF
TRBD1	-	TRBV5-6	TRBJ1-5	TGTGCCAGCAGCTTGCGTTTGGGACAGTCAGTTCAGCCCCAGCATTTT	CASSLRLGQSVQPQHF
TRBD1	-	TRBV30	TRBJ2-2	TGTGCCTGGATTACGGACAGGGCAAGGGGGGAGCTGTTTTTT	CAWITDRARGELFF
TRBD2	-	TRBV9	TRBJ2-2	TGTGCCAGCAGCGGAGGACTAGCGGGGGGGCTGGTCCCCGGGGAGCTGTTTTTT	CASSGGLAGGLVPGELFF
-	-	TRBV6-1	TRBJ1-5	TGTGCCAGCAGCTCCCAGGGTTACAATCAGCCCCAGCATTTT	CASSSQGYNQPQHF
-	-	TRBV2	TRBJ1-3	TGTGCCAGCAGCTACGGAGCACCCGGAAACACCATATATTTT	CASSYGAPGNTIYF
-	-	TRBV6-5	TRBJ1-1	TGTGCCAGCAGTTACGCCAGGAACACTGAAGCTTTCTTT	CASSYARNTEAFF
-	few	TRBV9	TRBJ2-7	TGTGCCAGCAGCGTAGGGCAGGTAGTACCCTACGAGCAGTACTTC	CASSVGQVVPYEQYF
-	-	TRBV28	TRBJ2-5	TGTGCCAGCGAGGGGAGGGAGACCCAGTACTTC	CASEGRETQYF
TRBD1	-	TRBV5-6	TRBJ1-2	TGTGCCAGCAGCTTGGTGACCGGGACAGGGTCTGTTGGCTACACCTTC	CASSLVTGTGSVGYTF
-	-	TRBV18	TRBJ1-5	TGTGCCAGCTCTCCCGAAGGGGGGGCCCAGCATTTT	CASSPEGGAQHF